The rows below give T cell receptor beta chains drawn from one sample of a study of control samples from healthy donors and cancer patients. The protocol was immunoSEQ multiplex PCR, while the TCRdb copy is restricted to in-frame clones and leaves out a portion. The table lists 75,000 to 95,000 clones, approximately 95% of them singletons. What was sequenced was blood. The receptors stem from a woman in her thirties in good health. Both conserved end residues are part of each CDR3. The order of the fields is V gene, J gene, D gene, clone size, CDR3 length, CDR3 DNA, CDR3 protein. A D gene is named only where the DNA matches it firmly. Some rows mark clone size as missing; the rest say once, few, many or name a class of expanded clone.

>TRBV24-1|TRBJ1-3|TRBD1|-|15
TGTGCCACCAGTGAACAGGGGGAAGCTGGAAACACCATATATTTT
CATSEQGEAGNTIYF
>TRBV12-3/TRBV12-4|TRBJ2-5|-|-|13
TGTGCCAGCAGTCCGGAGCGGATAGAGACCCAGTACTTC
CASSPERIETQYF
>TRBV7-3|TRBJ1-6|TRBD1|-|15
TGTGCCAGCAGCTTAACGGGACAGAATAATTCACCCCTCCACTTT
CASSLTGQNNSPLHF
>TRBV2|TRBJ2-5|TRBD2|-|17
TGTGCCAGCAGTGACGGACTAGCGGGGGGGCTCCAAGAGACCCAGTACTTC
CASSDGLAGGLQETQYF
>TRBV5-4|TRBJ2-7|-|-|13
TGTGCCAGCAGCTTGGATTGGAGGTACGAGCAGTACTTC
CASSLDWRYEQYF
>TRBV19|TRBJ1-2|-|-|16
TGTGCCAGTAGTCCTACCCCGGGACACTCAAACTATGGCTACACCTTC
CASSPTPGHSNYGYTF
>TRBV10-3|TRBJ2-1|TRBD1|once|18
TGTGCCATCAGTTTGGGACAGGGGCCGGGGGTATCCAACAATGAGCAGTTCTTC
CAISLGQGPGVSNNEQFF
>TRBV21-1|TRBJ1-5|-|-|14
TGTGCCAGCAGCAAAGTGCCAGGAGCCGGGCCCCAGCATTTT
CASSKVPGAGPQHF
>TRBV6-5|TRBJ1-2|-|-|14
TGTGCCAGCAGTTCCTTCACAGGGCACTATGGCTACACCTTC
CASSSFTGHYGYTF
>TRBV6-1|TRBJ1-1|TRBD1|-|18
TGTGCCAGCAGTGAAGAGGGGACAGGGAAGATCGCGGGGACTGAAGCTTTCTTT
CASSEEGTGKIAGTEAFF
>TRBV7-9|TRBJ2-2|-|-|14
TGTGCCAGCAGCACAGCGGCAGGAACCGGGGAGCTGTTTTTT
CASSTAAGTGELFF
>TRBV4-2|TRBJ1-4|-|-|16
TGTGCCAGCAGCCGGCTGGGGGCCGCTGGGGAGGAAAAACTGTTTTTT
CASSRLGAAGEEKLFF
>TRBV18|TRBJ2-7|-|-|13
TGTGCCAGCACCTCGGACGCGATCAGGGGGCAGTACTTC
CASTSDAIRGQYF
>TRBV11-2|TRBJ1-1|-|-|16
TGTGCCAGCAGCACAGACCAGATCCTAACGGACACTGAAGCTTTCTTT
CASSTDQILTDTEAFF
>TRBV5-1|TRBJ1-3|-|-|14
TGCGCCAGCAGCATAGGGTTCTCTGGAAACACCATATATTTT
CASSIGFSGNTIYF
>TRBV15|TRBJ1-4|-|-|15
TGTGCCACCAGCAGAGATAGGGGGACGTCTGAAAAACTGTTTTTT
CATSRDRGTSEKLFF
>TRBV7-9|TRBJ1-2|-|-|14
TGTGCCAGCAGCCCGAAGGGAACTATTTATGGCTACACCTTC
CASSPKGTIYGYTF